The clone carrying this T cell receptor (beta chain) was observed once. Its antigen is as yet unknown. The Oncomine TCR Beta short-read assay generated sequence data from the DNA of cultured CD4+ T cells. Extraction of genomic DNA was performed on cultured CD4+ T cells. Using its own MiXCR run on the PCR reads, TCRdb lists one record per CDR3 protein. The table has around 8,200 distinct CDR3 sequences, 32% seen once. Treatment denoted: roughly ten-day PBMC culture with coronavirus spike peptide pools or control peptides (ViraFEST assay). The record originates from a study of vaccination and CD4 T cells after COVID-19. Study findings and constraints: Convalescent patients had 304 of 307 vaccine-specific clones showing spike mono-reactivity.

This clonotype was sampled from a human donor with COVID-19. Input material: cultured CD4+ T cells from blood.

CDR3 region: CATSDPGQGRRKLFF. As DNA, the CDR3 is TGTGCCACCAGTGACCCGGGACAGGGGAGGCGAAAACTGTTTTTT. V is TRBV24-1 and J is TRBJ1-4; 10 bases agree with TRBD1. V gave up 4 bases and J gave up 10 bases; unmatched junction bases: 8. From germline, CDR1 is KGHDR and CDR2 SFDVKD. The length of the CDR3 is 15 residues.